Below are 31 T cell receptor beta chains sequenced from a single sample in a study of control samples from healthy donors and cancer patients. Profiled with immunoSEQ multiplex PCR; TCRdb holds only in-frame clones, not every one. This sample carries over 150,000 clones, roughly nine tenths of them seen once, and the ten largest clones take 1.4%. Input material: blood. Source of these receptors: a man aged 25 to 45 in good health.

Remarks on this clone: The same CDR3 arises from other DNA sequences in this sample as well. The chain is built from TRBV18 and TRBJ2-3; D is unclear. The V and J ends lost 0 bases and 0 bases respectively, with 10 bases between them. This CDR3 spans 16 amino acids. The germline V gene encodes CDR1 KGHSH and CDR2 LQKENI. CDR3 nucleotide sequence: TGTGCCAGCTCACCACCGGGCGGTGGAAGCACAGATACGCAGTATTTT. Translated: CASSPPGGGSTDTQYF.

The V and J genes are TRBV2 and TRBJ1-2; the match to TRBD1 covers 7 bases. CDR3 length equals 15 residues. The V segment lost 5 bases and the J segment 6 bases; nucleotides outside the gene matches: 12. Germline V lookup: CDR1 SNHLY, CDR2 FYNNEI. For the CDR3, the DNA is TGTGCCAGCAGTCTGGGGGACAGCACTCTTGATGGCTACACCTTC. Translation gives CASSLGDSTLDGYTF.

The chain has TRBV18 and TRBJ2-5; tentatively, D is TRBD1 (6 bases). The CDR3 covers 14 residues. Germline CDR1 KGHSH, CDR2 LQKENI. V was cut by 1 base and J by 0 bases, with 6 bases left in between. The CDR3 sequence: CASSPRTDQETQYF. CDR3 sequence (DNA): TGTGCCAGCTCACCACGGACAGACCAAGAGACCCAGTACTTC.

A word on this clone: This same CDR3 is encoded by further DNA sequences in the sample. The chain links TRBV7-2 to TRBJ1-4, with D unclear. This CDR3 has 14 amino acids. V shed 6 bases and J shed 2 bases, with 10 bases lying between them. Germline CDR1 is SGHTA and CDR2 is FQGNSA. This chain's CDR3 is CASSLSGTNEKLFF. The CDR3 region has the DNA TGTGCCAGCAGTTTATCGGGGACTAATGAAAAACTGTTTTTT.

The V call is TRBV7-9, the J call TRBJ1-1; no clear D. The CDR3 loop spans 15 amino acids. V was clipped by 1 base and J by 1 base, with 10 bases between them. CDR1 and CDR2 (germline): SEHNR, FQNEAQ (reference sequence). CDR3 sequence: CASSLGLGKNTEAFF. The DNA for the CDR3 is TGTGCCAGCAGCTTAGGTTTGGGGAAGAACACTGAAGCTTTCTTT.

The chain uses TRBV30 and TRBJ2-1; TRBD2 matches at 7 bases. Germline lookup yields CDR1 GTSNPN and CDR2 SVGIG (reference sequence). Trimming at V came to 0 bases and at J to 6 bases, leaving 8 bases not matched to a gene. This CDR3 region has 15 residues. CDR3 protein: CAWSVRASGINEQFF. The CDR3 nucleotides read TGTGCCTGGAGTGTTCGGGCTAGCGGTATCAATGAGCAGTTCTTC.

The genes are TRBV4-1 and TRBJ2-2, with D perhaps TRBD1 (5 bases). The germline V and J ends were trimmed by 1 base and 7 bases, with 13 bases remaining between them. Germline values: CDR1 MGHRA, CDR2 YSYEKL. The CDR3 sequence is 15 residues long. For the CDR3, the DNA is TGCGCCAGCAGCCAAGGGGCCACAGGTGGCGGGGAGCTGTTTTTT. It specifies CASSQGATGGGELFF.

The gene calls are TRBV4-2 and TRBJ1-3, with D possibly matching TRBD1 (5 bases). V gave up 3 bases and J gave up 2 bases, with 14 bases separating them. There are 16 residues in the CDR3. The germline V gene encodes CDR1 LGHNA and CDR2 YNFKEQ. The chain's CDR3 is CASSQGGQGTGNTIYF. CDR3 DNA: TGTGCCAGCAGCCAGGGAGGTCAGGGCACTGGAAACACCATATATTTT.

This clone came up a few times. The genes are TRBV19 and TRBJ1-4, with D tentatively TRBD1 (6 bases). Trimming left V 3 bases short and J 7 bases short, with 12 bases between. The CDR3 extends over 14 amino acids. Germline V gene sequence: CDR1 LNHDA, CDR2 SQIVND (reference sequence). The DNA for the CDR3 is TGTGCCAGTAGTATTTACAGGGACGGTGAAAAACTGTTTTTT. This sequence encodes CASSIYRDGEKLFF.

The DNA for the CDR3 is TGTGCCAGCAGGCCGGGACAGATCCGCCTTGAGACCCAGTACTTC. This codes for CASRPGQIRLETQYF. The chain is built from TRBV27 and TRBJ2-5; 7 positions agree with TRBD1. The CDR3 is 15 amino acids. V lost 6 bases to trimming and J lost 5 bases; unmatched junction nucleotides: 12. Per germline, CDR1 MNHEY and CDR2 SMNVEV (reference sequence).

The chain couples TRBV12-3 or TRBV12-4 to TRBJ1-2; the D is unclear. Deletions cut 5 bases from V and 4 bases from J, with 11 bases between. The CDR3 contains 13 residues. The CDR3 protein is CASSPTEGYGYTF. The CDR3 DNA is TGTGCCAGCAGTCCCACGGAGGGCTATGGCTACACCTTC.

This chain joins TRBV28 and TRBJ1-5; no definite D call. Trimming left V 1 base short and J 7 bases short, with 8 bases between. The CDR3 is 13 residues long. Per the germline V gene, CDR1 is MDHEN and CDR2 is SYDVKM. CDR3 coding DNA: TGTGCCAGCAGTTTATCCAGGACCCAGCCCCAGCATTTT. It codes for CASSLSRTQPQHF.

The chain carries TRBV15 and TRBJ1-5; possible D gene TRBD1, 5 bases. CDR1 is LNHNV, CDR2 YYDKDF, per germline (reference sequence). Between the trimmed V and J ends, which lost 3 bases and 1 base, there was a span of 10 bases. This CDR3 comprises 15 residues. CDR3 loop: CATSRGVGSNQPQHF. DNA for the CDR3: TGTGCCACCAGCAGGGGGGTGGGGAGCAATCAGCCCCAGCATTTT.

The chain combines TRBV19 with TRBJ2-7; weak D call: TRBD2 (5 bases). Germline V gene lookup returns CDR1 LNHDA and CDR2 SQIVND (reference sequence). The CDR3 contains 14 residues. V lost 0 bases to trimming and J lost 4 bases, with 10 bases between them. The CDR3 region is CASSIDEGSYEQYF. The CDR3 DNA reads TGTGCCAGTAGTATAGACGAGGGATCTTACGAGCAGTACTTC.

The gene calls are TRBV4-1 and TRBJ2-7; D is possibly TRBD2 (5 bases). V was cut by 4 bases and J by 6 bases, with 28 bases left in between. The CDR3 loop spans 18 amino acids. Germline V CDR1 and CDR2: MGHRA, YSYEKL. CDR3 loop: CASSRRFSPTQRVSEQYF. CDR3 in DNA: TGCGCCAGCAGCCGGAGGTTTAGTCCGACACAGCGAGTCTCCGAGCAGTACTTC.

The J gene is TRBJ2-2, the V gene TRBV2, with 9 bases identical to TRBD1. The ends lost 5 bases at V and 5 bases at J; junction bases unmatched: 6. This CDR3 is built from 15 residues. Germline V lookup: CDR1 SNHLY, CDR2 FYNNEI. The CDR3 reads CASSPPGQGTGELFF. The CDR3 DNA is TGTGCCAGCAGTCCCCCGGGACAGGGTACCGGGGAGCTGTTTTTT.

The chain joins TRBV13 to TRBJ2-5, with TRBD2 identical over 11 bases. Germline CDR1 is PRHDT and CDR2 is FYEKMQ (reference sequence). V was pared by 5 bases and J by 7 bases, with 6 bases of the junction left unmatched. CDR3 size: 14 residues. CDR3 in amino acids: CASSRLAGMATQYF. The CDR3 DNA reads TGTGCCAGCAGCCGACTAGCGGGGATGGCGACCCAGTACTTC.

This clone turned up a few times. The genes are TRBV2 and TRBJ2-1; TRBD1 or TRBD2 may be the D gene (5 bases each). This CDR3 is built from 14 residues. V lost 10 bases and J lost 5, with 18 bases in between. Germline V gene lookup returns CDR1 SNHLY and CDR2 FYNNEI. In nucleotides, the CDR3 is TGTGCCACACTCCAGGGAGAGTTAAACAATGAGCAGTTCTTC. Translating gives CATLQGELNNEQFF.

V gene TRBV5-1 combines with J gene TRBJ2-1; maybe TRBD2 (5 bases). The V end was cut by 1 base, the J end by 5 bases, with 19 bases between. Germline lookup yields CDR1 SGHRS and CDR2 YFSETQ. The CDR3 consists of 17 residues. Here the CDR3 reads CASSLIGRAGGDNEQFF. The CDR3 DNA is TGCGCCAGCAGCTTGATCGGGCGCGCGGGTGGAGACAATGAGCAGTTCTTC.

The chain recombines TRBV27 with TRBJ2-5, with D possibly being TRBD2 (6 bases). V was trimmed by 4 bases and J by 5 bases, leaving 11 bases between them. CDR1 and CDR2 from the germline V gene are MNHEY and SMNVEV (reference sequence). This CDR3 has 13 amino acids. In DNA, the CDR3 is TGTGCCAGCAGTTGGGGGGTCCGGGAGACCCAGTACTTC. This codes for CASSWGVRETQYF.

The chain carries TRBV21-1 and TRBJ2-3. TRBV21-1 is given as a pseudogene. CDR3 size: 15 residues. CDR3 residues: CASSRDRRATDTQYF. DNA for the CDR3: TGTGCCAGCAGCAGGGACCGCAGGGCAACAGATACGCAGTATTTT.

The rearrangement links TRBV28 to TRBJ1-5; 7 nucleotides match TRBD1. This CDR3 region has 15 residues. Germline V gene lookup returns CDR1 MDHEN and CDR2 SYDVKM. V lost 4 bases, J lost 4 bases, and 7 bases stayed unmatched. CDR3 amino acids: CASSWTGWGNQPQHF. CDR3 nucleotides: TGTGCCAGCAGTTGGACAGGATGGGGTAATCAGCCCCAGCATTTT. The entire variable domain, with the rest obtained from reference TRBV28 and TRBJ1-5, is as follows: DVKVTQSSRYLVKRTGEKVFLECVQDMDHENMFWYRQDPGLGLRLIYFSYDVKMKEKGDIPEGYSVSREKKERFSLILESASTNQTSMYLCASSWTGWGNQPQHFGDGTRLSIL.

Points on this clone: This CDR3 is also generated by other DNA sequences in the sample. This chain connects TRBV2 to TRBJ1-5; D is ambiguous. Germline values: CDR1 SNHLY, CDR2 FYNNEI. The CDR3 is 13 amino acids. V lost 4 bases to trimming and J lost 0 bases, with 4 bases between them. CDR3 bases: TGTGCCAGCAGTGGGGATAGCAATCAGCCCCAGCATTTT. Amino acids: CASSGDSNQPQHF.

The rearrangement uses TRBV5-8 and TRBJ1-2; D remains ambiguous. This CDR3 has 11 amino acids. V gave up 3 bases and J gave up 8 bases, with 8 bases separating them. Germline V CDR1 and CDR2: SGHTS, YDEGEE. CDR3 region: CASSSRLGYTF. CDR3 nucleotides: TGTGCCAGCAGCTCAAGGTTGGGCTACACCTTC.

This sequence joins TRBV6-5 and TRBJ1-2; possible D gene TRBD1, 6 bases. The germline V gene has CDR1 MNHEY and CDR2 SVGAGI. The CDR3 is 15 residues long. V lost 7 bases and J 4 bases, leaving 19 bases between the germline ends. CDR3 nucleotides: TGTGCCAGCAAACCCGCAGGGGACACGAGCTATGGCTACACCTTC. This translates into CASKPAGDTSYGYTF.

The gene calls are TRBV6-1 and TRBJ1-1; 7 bases are a match to TRBD1. V was pared by 3 bases and J by 1 base, with 2 bases of the junction left unmatched. Germline CDR1 and CDR2: MNHNS and SASEGT. The CDR3 has 14 residues. CDR3 sequence reads: CASSDRGRNTEAFF. CDR3 sequence (DNA): TGTGCCAGCAGTGACAGGGGGAGGAACACTGAAGCTTTCTTT.

The chain recombines TRBV7-6 with TRBJ2-7, with TRBD1 matching over 8 bases. V trimming: 5 bases; J trimming: 5 bases; junction bases outside the gene matches: 8. Per germline, CDR1 SGHVS and CDR2 FNYEAQ. The CDR3 is 14 residues long. CDR3 DNA: TGTGCCAGCAGCCCCGATGACAGGGGCCACGAGCAGTACTTC. It encodes CASSPDDRGHEQYF.

The gene calls are TRBV27 and TRBJ2-7; perhaps TRBD2 as D (5 bases). CDR3 length: 15 amino acids. Germline V gene lookup returns CDR1 MNHEY and CDR2 SMNVEV (reference sequence). Trimming pared 0 bases from V and 2 bases from J, leaving 11 bases between. CDR3 DNA sequence: TGTGCCAGCAGTTTATCGAGGACTCCAGCCTACGAGCAGTACTTC. This encodes CASSLSRTPAYEQYF.

This chain uses TRBV5-4 with TRBJ2-7; 7 bases agree with TRBD1. The CDR3 has 16 amino acids. Germline V CDR1 and CDR2: SGHNT, YYREEE (reference sequence). V was pared by 3 bases and J by 0 bases, with 9 bases of the junction left unmatched. The CDR3 region is CASSSEQQGSSYEQYF. The DNA of the CDR3 is TGTGCCAGCAGCTCCGAACAACAGGGGAGCTCCTACGAGCAGTACTTC. The whole variable domain, remainder taken from reference TRBV5-4 and TRBJ2-7, is ETGVTQSPTHLIKTRGQQVTLRCSSQSGHNTVSWYQQALGQGPQFIFQYYREEENGRGNFPPRFSGLQFPNYSSELNVNALELDDSALYLCASSSEQQGSSYEQYFGPGTRLTVT.

To note about this clone: This CDR3 is also generated by other DNA sequences in the sample. The gene calls are TRBV6-2 or TRBV6-3 and TRBJ2-5; D unresolved. CDR1 and CDR2 from the germline V gene are MNHEY and SVGEGT. Trimming cost V 2 bases and J 3 bases, with 4 bases left between them. The CDR3 extends over 12 amino acids. The CDR3 here is CASSYREETQYF. The DNA for the CDR3 is TGTGCCAGCAGTTACAGGGAAGAGACCCAGTACTTC.

This clone was detected once. The rearrangement uses TRBV19 and TRBJ2-5; TRBD2 aligns across 8 bases. Germline CDR1 and CDR2: LNHDA and SQIVND (reference sequence). The CDR3 runs to 14 residues. V lost 5 bases and J lost 4; bases outside the gene matches: 6. The CDR3 here is CASSSLAEGETQYF. CDR3 coding DNA: TGTGCCAGTAGTTCACTAGCGGAGGGAGAGACCCAGTACTTC.